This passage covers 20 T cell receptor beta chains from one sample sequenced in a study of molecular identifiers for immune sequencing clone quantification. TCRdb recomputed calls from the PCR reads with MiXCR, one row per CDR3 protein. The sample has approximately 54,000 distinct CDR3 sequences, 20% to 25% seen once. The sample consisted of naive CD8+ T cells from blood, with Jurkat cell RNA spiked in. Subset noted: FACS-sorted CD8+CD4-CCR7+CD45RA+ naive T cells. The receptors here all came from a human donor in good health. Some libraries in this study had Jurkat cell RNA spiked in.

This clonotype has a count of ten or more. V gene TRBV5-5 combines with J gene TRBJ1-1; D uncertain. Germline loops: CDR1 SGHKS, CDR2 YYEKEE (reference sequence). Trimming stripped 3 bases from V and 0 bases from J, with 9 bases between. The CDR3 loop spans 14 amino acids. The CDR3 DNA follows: TGTGCCAGCAGCTCAACAGCAATGAACACTGAAGCTTTCTTT. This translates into CASSSTAMNTEAFF.

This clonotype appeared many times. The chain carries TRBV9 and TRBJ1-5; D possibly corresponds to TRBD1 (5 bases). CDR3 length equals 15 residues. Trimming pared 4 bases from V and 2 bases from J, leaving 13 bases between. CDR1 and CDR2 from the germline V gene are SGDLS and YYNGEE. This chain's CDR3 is CASSPDWGGNQPQHF. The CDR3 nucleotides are TGTGCCAGCAGCCCCGATTGGGGGGGCAATCAGCCCCAGCATTTT.

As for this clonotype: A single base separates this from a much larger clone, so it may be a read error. This chain's CDR3 is CANSGWYTEAFF. The CDR3 DNA reads as TGTGCCAACAGTGGATGGTACACTGAAGCTTTCTTT. J is TRBJ1-1 and V is TRBV28; D gene ambiguous. CDR1 and CDR2 (germline): MDHEN, SYDVKM. The CDR3 covers 12 residues.

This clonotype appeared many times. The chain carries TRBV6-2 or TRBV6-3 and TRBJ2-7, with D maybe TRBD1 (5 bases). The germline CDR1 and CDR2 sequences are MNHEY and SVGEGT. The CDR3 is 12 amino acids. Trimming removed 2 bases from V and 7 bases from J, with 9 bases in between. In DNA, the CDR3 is TGTGCCAGCAGTTACGGGGCTAGTGAGCAGTACTTC. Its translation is CASSYGASEQYF.

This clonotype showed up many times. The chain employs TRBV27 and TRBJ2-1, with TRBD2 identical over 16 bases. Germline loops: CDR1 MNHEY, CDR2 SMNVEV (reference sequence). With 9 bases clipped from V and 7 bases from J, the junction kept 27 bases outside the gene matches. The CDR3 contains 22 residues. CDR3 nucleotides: TGTGCCAGTAACGGGCTTTCGCCGCCGGGACTAGCGGGAGGGCCCCTGGGGAATGAGCAGTTCTTC. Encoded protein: CASNGLSPPGLAGGPLGNEQFF.

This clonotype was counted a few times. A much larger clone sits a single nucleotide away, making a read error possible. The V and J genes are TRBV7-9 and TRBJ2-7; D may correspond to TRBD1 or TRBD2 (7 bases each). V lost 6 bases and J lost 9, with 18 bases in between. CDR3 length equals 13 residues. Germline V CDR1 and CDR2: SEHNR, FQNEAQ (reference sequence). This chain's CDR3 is CASSPTGEGGQYF. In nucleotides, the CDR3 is TGTGCCAGCAGTCCAACAGGGGAGGGCGGGCAGTACTTC.

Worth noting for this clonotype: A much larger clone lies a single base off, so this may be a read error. DNA of the CDR3: TGCGCCAGCAGCCACGCACGAATGAGCTACGAGCAGTACTTC. Protein sequence: CASSHARMSYEQYF. V is TRBV4-3 and J is TRBJ2-7, with D unclear. The CDR3 consists of 14 residues. The germline V gene has CDR1 LGHNA and CDR2 YSLEER. Trimming shortened V by 3 bases and J by 3 bases, and 12 bases separated the two germline ends.

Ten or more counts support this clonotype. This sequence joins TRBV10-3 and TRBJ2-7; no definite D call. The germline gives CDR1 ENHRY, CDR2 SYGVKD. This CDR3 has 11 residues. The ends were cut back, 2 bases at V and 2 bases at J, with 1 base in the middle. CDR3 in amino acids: CAISETYEQYF. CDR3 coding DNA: TGTGCCATCAGTGAGACCTACGAGCAGTACTTC.

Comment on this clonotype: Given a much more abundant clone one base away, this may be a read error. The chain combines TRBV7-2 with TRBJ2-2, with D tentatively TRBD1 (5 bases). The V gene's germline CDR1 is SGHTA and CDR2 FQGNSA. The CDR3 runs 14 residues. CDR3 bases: TGTGCCTGCAGCTTAATACAGGACACCGGGGAGCTGTTTTTT. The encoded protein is CACSLIQDTGELFF.

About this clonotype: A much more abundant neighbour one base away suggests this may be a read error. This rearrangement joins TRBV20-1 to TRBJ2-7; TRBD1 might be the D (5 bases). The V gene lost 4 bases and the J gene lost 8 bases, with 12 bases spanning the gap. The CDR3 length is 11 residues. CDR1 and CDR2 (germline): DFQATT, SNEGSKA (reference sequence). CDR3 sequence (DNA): TGCAGTGCTAAACAGGTTTCCAAGCAGTACTTC. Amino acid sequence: CSAKQVSKQYF.

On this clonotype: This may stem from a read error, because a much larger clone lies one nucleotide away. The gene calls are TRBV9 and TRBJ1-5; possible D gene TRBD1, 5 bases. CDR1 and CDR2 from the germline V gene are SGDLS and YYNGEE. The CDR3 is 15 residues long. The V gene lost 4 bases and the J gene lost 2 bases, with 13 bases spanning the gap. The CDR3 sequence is CASSPEWGGNQPQHF. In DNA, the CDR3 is TGTGCCAGCAGCCCCGAGTGGGGGGGCAATCAGCCCCAGCATTTT.

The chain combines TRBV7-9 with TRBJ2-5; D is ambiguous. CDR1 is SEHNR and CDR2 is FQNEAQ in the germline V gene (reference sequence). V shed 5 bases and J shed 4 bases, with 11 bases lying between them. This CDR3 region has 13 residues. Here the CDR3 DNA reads TGTGCCAGCAGCCCCCCCGAAACAGAGACCCAGTACTTC. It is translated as CASSPPETETQYF.

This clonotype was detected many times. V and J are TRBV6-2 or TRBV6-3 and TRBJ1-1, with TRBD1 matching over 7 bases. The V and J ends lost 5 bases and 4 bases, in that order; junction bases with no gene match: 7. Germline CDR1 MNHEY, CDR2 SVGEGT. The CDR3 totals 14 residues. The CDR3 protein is CASSPLQGTTEAFF. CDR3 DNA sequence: TGTGCCAGCAGTCCCCTACAGGGGACCACTGAAGCTTTCTTT.

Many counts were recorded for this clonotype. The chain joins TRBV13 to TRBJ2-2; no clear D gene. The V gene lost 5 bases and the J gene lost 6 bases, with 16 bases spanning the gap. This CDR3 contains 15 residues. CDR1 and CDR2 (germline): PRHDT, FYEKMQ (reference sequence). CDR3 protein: CASSQRNLPPGELFF. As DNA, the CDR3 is TGTGCCAGCAGCCAAAGAAACCTCCCCCCCGGGGAGCTGTTTTTT.

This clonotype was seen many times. The CDR3 loop reads CASGLLGTGQYF. CDR3 sequence (DNA): TGTGCTAGTGGTTTGCTAGGGACAGGGCAGTACTTC. V usage is TRBV12-5 and J usage is TRBJ2-7, with 8 bases lining up with TRBD1. J gave up 9 bases and V 2 bases, and 3 bases lay outside the gene matches. CDR3 length equals 12 residues. CDR1 and CDR2 (germline): LGHNT, FRNRAP.

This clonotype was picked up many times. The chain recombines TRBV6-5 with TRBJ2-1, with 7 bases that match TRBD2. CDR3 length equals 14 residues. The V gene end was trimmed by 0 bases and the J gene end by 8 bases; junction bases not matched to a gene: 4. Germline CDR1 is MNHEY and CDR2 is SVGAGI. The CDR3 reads CASSYSGGVHEQFF. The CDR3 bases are TGTGCCAGCAGTTACTCGGGGGGGGTCCATGAGCAGTTCTTC.

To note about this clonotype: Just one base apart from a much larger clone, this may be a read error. CDR3 in DNA: TGCGCCAGCAGTGAGTCGTGGAGAACCTATGGCTACACCTTC. The encoded protein is CASSESWRTYGYTF. The chain couples TRBV10-2 to TRBJ1-2, with D hard to call. The CDR3 runs 14 residues. Trimming cost V 0 bases and J 4 bases, with 9 bases left between them. Per germline, CDR1 WSHSY and CDR2 SAAADI.

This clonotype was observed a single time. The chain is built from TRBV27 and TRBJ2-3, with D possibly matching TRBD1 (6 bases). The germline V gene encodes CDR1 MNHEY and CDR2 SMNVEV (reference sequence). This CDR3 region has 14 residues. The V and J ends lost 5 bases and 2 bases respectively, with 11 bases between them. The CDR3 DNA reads TGTGCCAGCAGTCAGGGGCACCTCACAGATACGCAGTATTTT. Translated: CASSQGHLTDTQYF.

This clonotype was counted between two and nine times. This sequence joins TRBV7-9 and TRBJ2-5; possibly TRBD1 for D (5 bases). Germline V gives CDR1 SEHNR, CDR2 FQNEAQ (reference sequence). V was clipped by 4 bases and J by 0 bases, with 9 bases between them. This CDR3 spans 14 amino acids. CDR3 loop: CASSSDRNQETQYF. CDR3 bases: TGTGCCAGCAGCTCCGACAGAAACCAAGAGACCCAGTACTTC.

CDR3 amino acids: CASSSPTLDRVADTQYF. For the CDR3, the DNA is TGTGCCAGCAGCTCGCCTACACTAGACAGGGTTGCAGATACGCAGTATTTT. The V gene is TRBV7-2, the J gene TRBJ2-3; 7 bases agree with TRBD1. Looked up from germline, CDR1 is SGHTA and CDR2 is FQGNSA. V gave up 4 bases and J gave up 4 bases; unmatched junction bases: 14. CDR3 length: 17 amino acids.